This entry lists 9 T cell receptor beta chains sequenced from one sample in a study of T cell responses to AZD1222 COVID-19 vaccine. Clones were sequenced by immunoSEQ multiplex PCR, and TCRdb holds only the in-frame ones, with some missing. This sample yields 65,000 to 100,000 clones, of which approximately 80% are seen a single time; 22% belongs to the top ten. The sample in question was peripheral blood, obtained on day 0 of AZD1222 vaccination. These receptors all come from an adult in good health.

This chain uses TRBV7-2 with TRBJ2-2, with D tentatively TRBD2 (6 bases). V was cut by 3 bases and J by 1 base, with 9 bases left in between. The V gene's germline CDR1 is SGHTA and CDR2 FQGNSA. CDR3 length: 15 residues. In DNA form, the CDR3 reads TGTGCCAGCAGCTTTGACGGGAGGAACACCGGGGAGCTGTTTTTT. It yields the protein CASSFDGRNTGELFF.

This chain joins TRBV6-5 and TRBJ1-2; 7 nucleotides match TRBD1. The CDR3 is made up of 14 amino acids. V was clipped by 2 bases and J by 8 bases; unmatched bases: 8. CDR1 is MNHEY, CDR2 SVGAGI, per germline. CDR3 sequence reads: CASSYPETGKGYTF. Written as DNA, the CDR3 is TGTGCCAGCAGTTACCCCGAGACAGGGAAAGGCTACACCTTC.

This chain connects TRBV18 to TRBJ2-3, with 8 bases aligning to TRBD1. The junction had 12 bases not matched to a gene; V was cut back by 5 bases and J by 2 bases. This CDR3 is 17 amino acids long. Germline CDR1 reads KGHSH; CDR2 reads LQKENI. CDR3 loop: CASSLTGTGVITDTQYF. CDR3 sequence (DNA): TGTGCCAGCTCATTAACAGGGACAGGCGTCATCACAGATACGCAGTATTTT. Full variable domain (rest looked up from reference TRBV18 and TRBJ2-3): NAGVMQNPRHLVRRRGQEARLRCSPMKGHSHVYWYRQLPEEGLKFMVYLQKENIIDESGMPKERFSAEFPKEGPSILRIQQVVRGDSAAYFCASSLTGTGVITDTQYFGPGTRLTVL.

The table lists this clone with a count of one. The rearrangement links TRBV5-5 to TRBJ1-5; D not resolved. Deletions cut 1 base from V and 9 bases from J, with 14 bases between. The CDR3 loop spans 14 amino acids. CDR1 is SGHKS, CDR2 YYEKEE, per germline (reference sequence). In DNA, the CDR3 is TGTGCCAGCAGCTTGAACACAGATTGGTGGCCCCAGCATTTT. Its translation: CASSLNTDWWPQHF.

J is TRBJ1-5 and V is TRBV2; unclear D gene. V lost 5 bases, J lost 0 bases, and 8 bases lay in between. Germline assignment: CDR1 SNHLY and CDR2 FYNNEI. This CDR3 is built from 14 residues. Here the CDR3 DNA reads TGTGCCAGCAGTTGGAGATATAGCAATCAGCCCCAGCATTTT. Translated, it gives CASSWRYSNQPQHF.

This clone was seen more than once but under ten times. The V gene is TRBV19, the J gene TRBJ2-1; 10 bases are a match to TRBD1. The CDR3 loop spans 15 amino acids. The germline V gene encodes CDR1 LNHDA and CDR2 SQIVND (reference sequence). V gave up 3 bases and J gave up 3 bases; unmatched junction bases: 2. The CDR3 nucleotides are TGTGCCAGTAGTATGGGACAGGGGAGCTACAATGAGCAGTTCTTC. Protein product: CASSMGQGSYNEQFF.

This clone was seen once. The rearrangement links TRBV6-1 to TRBJ1-1; D possibly corresponds to TRBD1 (5 bases). This CDR3 comprises 15 residues. Germline V gene sequence: CDR1 MNHNS, CDR2 SASEGT. V was cut by 2 bases and J by 1 base, with 11 bases left in between. The CDR3 sequence is CASSELGTSNTEAFF. As DNA, the CDR3 is TGTGCCAGCAGTGAATTAGGGACCTCGAACACTGAAGCTTTCTTT.

The rearrangement links TRBV5-1 to TRBJ1-4; 7 nucleotides line up with TRBD1. The germline gives CDR1 SGHRS, CDR2 YFSETQ. The V gene end was trimmed by 7 bases and the J gene end by 8 bases; junction bases not matched to a gene: 8. The CDR3 is made up of 13 amino acids. The CDR3 DNA sequence: TGCGCCAGCGCCCGGGACAGCGAAGAAAAACTGTTTTTT. Translation gives CASARDSEEKLFF.

This chain links TRBV28 with TRBJ1-2, with 8 bases identical to TRBD1. CDR3 length: 13 amino acids. Per the germline V gene, CDR1 is MDHEN and CDR2 is SYDVKM. With 5 bases clipped from V and 8 bases from J, the junction kept 7 bases outside the gene matches. The CDR3 spells CASSLGQGRGYTF. DNA for the CDR3: TGTGCCAGCAGTCTCGGACAGGGTAGGGGCTACACCTTC.